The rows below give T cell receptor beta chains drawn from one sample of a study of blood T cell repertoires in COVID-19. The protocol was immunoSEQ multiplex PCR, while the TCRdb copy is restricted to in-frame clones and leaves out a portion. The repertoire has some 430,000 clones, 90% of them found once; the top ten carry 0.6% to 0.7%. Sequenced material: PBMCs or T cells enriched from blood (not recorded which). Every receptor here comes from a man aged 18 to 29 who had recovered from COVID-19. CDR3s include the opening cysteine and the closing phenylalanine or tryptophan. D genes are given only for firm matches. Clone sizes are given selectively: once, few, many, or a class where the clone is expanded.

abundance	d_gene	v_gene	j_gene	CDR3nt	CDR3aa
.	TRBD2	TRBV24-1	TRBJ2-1	TGTGCCACCAGTGACCGGACTAGCGGGCTGAAGCAGTTCTTC	CATSDRTSGLKQFF
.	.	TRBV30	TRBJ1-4	TGTGCCTGGAGTTGGGGCGGACCAGAACTGTTTTTT	CAWSWGGPELFF
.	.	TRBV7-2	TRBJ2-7	TGTGCCAGCAGCTTACTGAGCGCAGCCTACGAGCAGTACTTC	CASSLLSAAYEQYF
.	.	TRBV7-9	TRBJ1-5	TGTGCCAGCGGCCCCGACACCGTTAATCAGCCCCAGCATTTT	CASGPDTVNQPQHF
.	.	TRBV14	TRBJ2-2	TGTGCCAGCAGCCCCATGAGAACAGGGCCCGGGGAGCTGTTTTTT	CASSPMRTGPGELFF
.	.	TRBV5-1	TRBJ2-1	TGCGCCAGCGGACCTAGCGCGACCTACAATGAGCAGTTCTTC	CASGPSATYNEQFF
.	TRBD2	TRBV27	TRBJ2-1	TGTGCCAGCAGTTTACCAGGTGGGAGGGAGTACAATGAGCAGTTCTTC	CASSLPGGREYNEQFF
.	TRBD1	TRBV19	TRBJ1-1	TGTGCCAGTAGTAGGGACAGGGGCACTGAAGCTTTCTTT	CASSRDRGTEAFF
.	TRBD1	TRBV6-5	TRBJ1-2	TGTGCCAGCAGTTACAGGGGGGACAGGAACTATGGCTACACCTTC	CASSYRGDRNYGYTF
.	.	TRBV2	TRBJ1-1	TGTGCCAGCAACTACAGGGAAAACACTGAAGCTTTCTTT	CASNYRENTEAFF
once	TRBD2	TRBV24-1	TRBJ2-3	TGTGCCACCGCCGGGACTAGGGCCAGGGATACGCAGTATTTT	CATAGTRARDTQYF
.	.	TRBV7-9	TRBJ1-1	TGTGCCAGCAGCTTAGATCAGGGAAATACTGAAGCTTTCTTT	CASSLDQGNTEAFF
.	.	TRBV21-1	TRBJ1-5	TGTGCCAGCAGTCCTACCGGACAGGGGGAGTTGGATCAGCCCCAGCATTTT	CASSPTGQGELDQPQHF
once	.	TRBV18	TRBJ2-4	TGTGCCAGCTCACCTCCAGTTCTAGCCAAAAACATTCAGTACTTC	CASSPPVLAKNIQYF
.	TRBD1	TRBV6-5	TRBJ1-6	TGTGCCAGCAGCCGGACAGGGGAAAATTCACCCCTCCACTTT	CASSRTGENSPLHF
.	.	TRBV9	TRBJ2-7	TGTGCCAGCAGCCCAGCAGGGACAAACTCCTACGAGCAGTACTTC	CASSPAGTNSYEQYF
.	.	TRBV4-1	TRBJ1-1	TGCGCCAGCAGCCAAGATCCGCGGCTTTACACTGAAGCTTTCTTT	CASSQDPRLYTEAFF
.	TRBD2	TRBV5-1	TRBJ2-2	TGCGCCAGCAGCCCTGGGACTAGCGGGGGAAACACCGGGGAGCTGTTTTTT	CASSPGTSGGNTGELFF
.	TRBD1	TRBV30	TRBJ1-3	TGTGCCTCCGCGGGACAGAGAGGAAACACCATATATTTT	CASAGQRGNTIYF
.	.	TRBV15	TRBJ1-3	TGTGCCACCAGCAGAGGGACAGCCTCTGGAAACACCATATATTTT	CATSRGTASGNTIYF
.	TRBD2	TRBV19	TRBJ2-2	TGTGCCAGTACTGTGGGACTAGCGATTCGGACCGGGGAGCTGTTTTTT	CASTVGLAIRTGELFF
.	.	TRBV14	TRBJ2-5	TGTGCCAGCAGCCAAGAGGCCGGGGAGACCCAGTACTTC	CASSQEAGETQYF
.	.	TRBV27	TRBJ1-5	TGTGCCAGCAGTTTCGCCCTCTATAGCAATCAGCCCCAGCATTTT	CASSFALYSNQPQHF
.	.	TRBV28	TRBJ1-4	TGTGCCAGCAGTTCGGGAGGTTTTTCTAATGAAAAACTGTTTTTT	CASSSGGFSNEKLFF
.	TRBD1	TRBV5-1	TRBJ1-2	TGCGCCAGCACGCCGGGACAGGGGCATGGCTACACCTTC	CASTPGQGHGYTF
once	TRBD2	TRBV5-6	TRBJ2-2	TGTGCCAGCAGCTTCTGGACTAGCGGGTTCAACACCGGGGAGCTGTTTTTT	CASSFWTSGFNTGELFF
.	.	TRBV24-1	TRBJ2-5	TGTGCCACCAGCGCAGGGGTACAAGAGACCCAGTACTTC	CATSAGVQETQYF
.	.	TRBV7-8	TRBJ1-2	TGTGCCAGCAGCTTAGGGGCAGGGCTTGGCTATGGCTACACCTTC	CASSLGAGLGYGYTF
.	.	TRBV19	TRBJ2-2	TGTGCCAGTAGTCCACAAAACACCGGGGAGCTGTTTTTT	CASSPQNTGELFF
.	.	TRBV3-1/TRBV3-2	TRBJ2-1	TGTGCCAGCAGCCAAGATACTTTACTAGCACCAAACAATGAGCAGTTCTTC	CASSQDTLLAPNNEQFF
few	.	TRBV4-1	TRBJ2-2	TGCGCCAGCAGCCTTAGCTTTAACACCGGGGAGCTGTTTTTT	CASSLSFNTGELFF